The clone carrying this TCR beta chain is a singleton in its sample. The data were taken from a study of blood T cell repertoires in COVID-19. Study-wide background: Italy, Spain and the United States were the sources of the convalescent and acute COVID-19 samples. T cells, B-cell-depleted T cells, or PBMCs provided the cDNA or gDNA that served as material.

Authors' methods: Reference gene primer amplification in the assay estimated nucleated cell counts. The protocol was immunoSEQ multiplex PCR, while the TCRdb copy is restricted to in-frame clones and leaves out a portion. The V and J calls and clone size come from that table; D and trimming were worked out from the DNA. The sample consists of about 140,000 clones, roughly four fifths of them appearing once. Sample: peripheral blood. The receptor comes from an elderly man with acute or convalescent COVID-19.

Written as DNA, the CDR3 is TGTGCCAGTAGCCCAGCGGGGGCCGACAATGAGCAGTTCTTC. Encoded protein: CASSPAGADNEQFF. This chain links TRBV19 with TRBJ2-1, with TRBD2 matching over 8 bases. Per the germline V gene, CDR1 is LNHDA and CDR2 is SQIVND (reference sequence). The CDR3 is 14 residues long. Trimming took 6 bases from V and 5 from J; bases not matched to a gene: 6.